The 11 T cell receptor beta chains below come from one sample, sequenced in a study of T-cell memory formation after mild COVID-19. TCRdb redid the calling of the 5' RACE reads with MiXCR, one entry per CDR3 protein. Of 410,000 or so distinct CDR3 sequences listed, less than 25% were seen once; the top ten hold roughly 13%. Sequencing was carried out using PBMCs or a T cell subset sorted from them (not recorded which). Receptor source: an adult woman who had mild COVID-19 (a few samples of this study predate the infection). Cell type and time point are not known.

The J gene is TRBJ1-4, the V gene TRBV20-1; D uncertain. Germline-derived CDR1 and CDR2 are DFQATT and SNEGSKA (reference sequence). The CDR3 is made up of 12 amino acids. V was trimmed by 6 bases and J by 7 bases, leaving 12 bases between them. CDR3 sequence: CSAGFEGEKLFF. CDR3 DNA sequence: TGCAGTGCCGGCTTTGAGGGTGAAAAACTGTTTTTT.

Only a few counts were recorded for this clonotype. The chain uses TRBV7-8 and TRBJ2-2; 15 positions match TRBD2. The CDR3 runs 18 residues. After removal of 5 bases from V and 4 bases from J, the junction contained 8 bases not matched to a gene. From germline, CDR1 is SGHVS and CDR2 FQNEAQ. The CDR3 DNA reads as TGTGCCAGCAGCATGGGACTAGCGGGGGGCTCGGCCACCGGGGAGCTGTTTTTT. Residues: CASSMGLAGGSATGELFF.

The chain combines TRBV4-1 with TRBJ1-5, with a possible D match to TRBD1 (5 bases). Germline V CDR1 and CDR2: MGHRA, YSYEKL. This CDR3 contains 17 residues. V was cut by 0 bases and J by 6 bases, with 18 bases left in between. The CDR3 spells CASSQDGWRQWSQPQHF. For the CDR3, the DNA is TGCGCCAGCAGCCAAGATGGTTGGCGACAGTGGAGTCAGCCCCAGCATTTT.

This clonotype was counted many times. This sequence joins TRBV4-1 and TRBJ2-7; D not resolved. The V gene lost 3 bases and the J gene lost 6 bases, with 15 bases spanning the gap. This CDR3 is built from 14 residues. Germline V gene data show CDR1 as MGHRA and CDR2 as YSYEKL. The chain's CDR3 is CASSQAITKGEQYF. The CDR3 coding sequence is TGCGCCAGCAGCCAGGCTATTACCAAGGGCGAGCAGTACTTC.

This clonotype has a handful of counts. The J gene is TRBJ1-2, the V gene TRBV7-3; 7 positions agree with TRBD1. The CDR3 is 16 amino acids. The ends lost 1 base at V and 1 base at J; junction bases unmatched: 6. Germline CDR1 SGHTA, CDR2 FQGTGA. CDR3 bases: TGTGCCAGCAGCTTAAACTCCGGGACAGTTAACTATGGCTACACCTTC. This codes for CASSLNSGTVNYGYTF.

The table lists this clonotype with a few counts. The chain is built from TRBV4-2 and TRBJ2-2; D is possibly TRBD2 (6 bases). The ends were cut back, 4 bases at V and 5 bases at J, with 17 bases in the middle. The germline V gene has CDR1 LGHNA and CDR2 YNFKEQ. The CDR3 has 16 residues. Here the CDR3 reads CASSPAGGGGTGELFF. The CDR3, as DNA: TGTGCCAGCAGCCCGGCCGGGGGAGGCGGGACCGGGGAGCTGTTTTTT.

V and J are TRBV12-3 or TRBV12-4 and TRBJ1-3, with D uncertain. The CDR3 contains 16 residues. V was clipped by 0 bases and J by 4 bases, with 13 bases between them. The chain's CDR3 is CASSLATTSGGNTIYF. CDR3 nucleotides: TGTGCCAGCAGTTTAGCCACAACCTCGGGGGGAAACACCATATATTTT.

This clonotype was counted only a few times. This chain uses TRBV19 with TRBJ2-3; no firm D call. V lost 3 bases to trimming and J lost 2 bases, with 15 bases between them. Germline V gives CDR1 LNHDA, CDR2 SQIVND (reference sequence). This CDR3 region has 16 residues. The CDR3 reads CASSIASPLHTDTQYF. The CDR3, as DNA: TGTGCCAGTAGTATCGCGTCACCCCTGCACACAGATACGCAGTATTTT.

V and J are TRBV12-3 or TRBV12-4 and TRBJ1-1, with D perhaps matching TRBD1 (5 bases). The V gene lost 8 bases and the J gene lost 3 bases, with 10 bases spanning the gap. The CDR3 is 12 residues long. Here the CDR3 reads CASGDPYTEAFF. The CDR3 DNA sequence: TGTGCCAGCGGGGACCCTTACACTGAAGCTTTCTTT.

The CDR3, as DNA: TGTGCCAGCTCACCACCCTCGACAGCCCAAGAGACCCAGTACTTC. The encoded protein is CASSPPSTAQETQYF. V gene TRBV18 combines with J gene TRBJ2-5; D is perhaps TRBD1 (5 bases). Germline V gene lookup returns CDR1 KGHSH and CDR2 LQKENI. V was shortened by 0 bases and J by 1 base, with 9 bases between the two germline ends. The CDR3 has 15 amino acids.

This clonotype was picked up many times. The J gene is TRBJ1-6, the V gene TRBV12-3 or TRBV12-4; no firm D call. Deletions cut 10 bases from V and 8 bases from J, with 12 bases between. CDR3 size: 12 residues. The CDR3 nucleotides read TGTGCCACCGGAAAAGGTTATTCACCCCTCCACTTT. Translated, it gives CATGKGYSPLHF.